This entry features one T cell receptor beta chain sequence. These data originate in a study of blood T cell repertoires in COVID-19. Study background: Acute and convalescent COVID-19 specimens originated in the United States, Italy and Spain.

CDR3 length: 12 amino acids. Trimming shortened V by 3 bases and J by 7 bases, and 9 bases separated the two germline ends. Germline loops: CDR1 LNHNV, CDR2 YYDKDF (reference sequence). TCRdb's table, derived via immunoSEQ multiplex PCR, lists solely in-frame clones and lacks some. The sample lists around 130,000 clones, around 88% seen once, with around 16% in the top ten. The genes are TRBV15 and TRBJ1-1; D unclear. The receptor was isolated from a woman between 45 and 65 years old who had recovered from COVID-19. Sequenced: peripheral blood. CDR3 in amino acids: CATSRSYGEAFF. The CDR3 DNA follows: TGTGCCACCAGCAGGAGCTACGGTGAAGCTTTCTTT.